This T cell receptor (beta chain) emerged from a study of Graves' ophthalmopathy and Graves' hyperthyroidism. Study conclusions and caveats: Predictions made by the model for ophthalmopathy progression reached 55% to 71% sensitivity and roughly 75% specificity.

Someone took the PBMCs out of 10 ml of fresh peripheral blood. In this sample, this clonotype turned up many times. Its antigen is as yet unknown. Amplified material comprised TCR beta CDR3 regions derived from RNA transcripts. A first-round RT-PCR used HTBI primers, followed by a second-round multiplex PCR. TCRdb called the multiplex PCR reads again in MiXCR, with one record for every CDR3 protein. The sample carries about 400,000 distinct CDR3 sequences, approximately 16% recorded once. Sequenced: peripheral blood. The TCR was taken from a young woman with Graves' ophthalmopathy.

CDR3 region: CASSQAGRANTGELFF. The CDR3 nucleotides read TGCGCCAGCAGCCAAGCCGGACGCGCGAACACCGGGGAGCTGTTTTTT. The chain combines TRBV4-1 with TRBJ2-2; D is uncertain. Germline V CDR1 and CDR2: MGHRA, YSYEKL. Trimming shortened V by 1 base and J by 0 bases, and 9 bases separated the two germline ends. The CDR3 contains 16 residues.